This TCR beta chain was documented in a study of cytomegalovirus exposure and HLA in healthy donors. Points from the study as a whole: An analysis done earlier found most TCR beta V segments productive about 87% or about 30% of the time. Per published reports, the classifier diagnosed cytomegalovirus status with high specificity and sensitivity. Several of the most significant clusters were apparently associated with common viral pathogens in a later analysis.

Use of 60 Vbeta and 13 Jbeta primers characterized the PCR. TCRdb's copy holds only in-frame clones and misses some; the assay was immunoSEQ multiplex PCR. The sample holds some 180,000 clones, around 84% seen once. Donors had nominal health at sampling but likely had unrecorded immune exposures. As regards this clone: Its antigen is unknown.

This receptor was obtained from a girl aged 2 to 9 in good health and CMV-seropositive. Sequenced input: PBMCs.

CDR3 in amino acids: CASTRTGGYSPLHF. CDR3 bases: TGTGCCAGCACCCGGACAGGGGGCTACTCACCCCTCCACTTT. The chain links TRBV7-2 to TRBJ1-6; the match to TRBD1 covers 11 bases. The CDR3 contains 14 residues. The trim removed 7 bases at V and 10 bases at J, leaving 6 bases unmatched. Germline CDR1 SGHTA, CDR2 FQGNSA.